This T cell receptor beta chain is from a study of shared clonotypes between healthy human individuals (TCRdb year 2020). In terms of the full investigation: The cohort comprised a couple of women and a few men aged 18 to 49 years. For each donor, CD4 naive and CD4 memory were each given three plates, CD8 naive was given two plates, and CD8 memory was given one plate. Blood TCR repertoires of a handful of healthy adults were deeply sequenced to estimate repertoire size and the extent of clonotype sharing between individuals. To increase sequencing depth and limit assay-specific biases, TCR repertoire library preparation and sequencing were carried out by different laboratories using diverse techniques. Each donor's leukapheresis produced roughly between roughly 0.9 and 8.9 billion PBMCs.

TCR CDR3 regions were amplified from genomic DNA by multiplex PCR using the deep immunoSEQ assay. Extracted genomic DNA from each cell subset was spread evenly across all wells of several immunoSEQ 96-well plates, with each plate serving as a replicate. For sorted subsets, each replicate PCR was loaded with 200 ng genomic DNA, equivalent to some 31,000 T cell genomes. Purified libraries were quantified with a Qubit 3.0 fluorometer, sized on a Bioanalyzer 2100, and re-quantified with the KAPA Library Quantification kit. A separate single-read 150-cycle Illumina NextSeq 550 flow cell was used to sequence each immunoSEQ 96-well plate. The authors' analysis ran thus. Because the immunoSEQ output included only junctional sequences and no quality scores, the filtering could not be the same as the filtering used for full-length reads. To assign V/J genes and CDR3, sequences were annotated against IMGT germline references using PyIR, a Python wrapper for IgBLAST v1.9. Any read was removed if the V/J assignment was weak (E-value above 1e-6), the CDR3 was missing, or the read contained stop codons, out-of-frame junctions, or ambiguous translated residues. V3J clonotypes were defined as sequences sharing an identical inferred V gene, J gene, and CDR3 amino acid sequence. To compute the percentage overlap between repertoires, the number of shared unique clonotypes was divided by the size of the smaller repertoire. Richness of each repertoire was evaluated using RTK rarefaction, the Chao1 estimator, and Recon v2.1 estimates of unobserved clonotypes. For all TCRbeta clonotypes obtained by the gDNA method from several donors, generation probabilities were computed with OLGA. TCRdb retrieved this table from immuneACCESS and kept in-frame rearrangements only. Not all clones are present; in checked studies, unresolved V genes account for under half, and no reason is known for the remainder. V and J calls and clone size are as listed in that table; D and trimming were resolved from the DNA. The table for this sample lists millions of clones; about 95% of them were counted only once. Roughly 0.13% of the sample comes from the top ten.

Concerning this clone: The antigen this receptor binds is unknown. One base away lies a much larger clone, so this may be a sequencing read error.

The full study reports these points: Rarefaction of sorted-subset datasets indicated incomplete sequencing despite the large sequencing depth. Compared with non-shared clonotypes, clonotypes shared by all four sorted-subset donors had higher generation probabilities. Sharing across a handful of donors was observed for approximately 5% of naive CD4, 3.5% of naive CD8, 2% to 2.5% of memory CD4, and about 0.38% of memory CD8 clonotypes. Based on pairwise subsampling, the degree of clonotype sharing among donors was expected to be affected by sequencing depth. The genetic and exposure-history diversity represented was limited by the small number of donors. Sampling was restricted to blood, and TCR repertoires in tissue are likely to differ from TCR repertoires in blood. Larger estimated clonotype richness was generally found for naive subsets than for memory subsets.

Healthy HIV-negative adults with no recently reported acute infections or vaccinations were included as donors. All donors were Caucasian adults living in Nashville, Tennessee, USA. Magnetic negative selection was used to enrich CD4+ T cells, after which naive cells were positively selected on CD45RA and the negative fraction became the memory subset. Blood was obtained by leukapheresis, after which PBMCs were separated by Ficoll-Histopaque density gradient centrifugation and cryopreserved in liquid nitrogen vapor phase. Analytical flow cytometry was used to check the purity and quantity of each magnetically sorted T cell population. Genomic DNA was isolated from each sorted fraction and quantified by UV absorbance on a Nanodrop 2000c. This TCR derives from a man aged 18 to 30 in good health. Sequencing was carried out using naive CD4+ T cells sorted from blood. Taken with the paper, the label for cell subset or site translates to: CD45RA+ positively selected.

The nucleotide sequence is TGTGCCTGGAGCACGGGGTTAGGATCCTACGAGCAGTACTTC. This is translated as CAWSTGLGSYEQYF. The rearranged segments are TRBV30 and TRBJ2-7; a weak D assignment points to TRBD2 (5 bases agree). The V end loses 3 bases and the J end loses 1 base, and a stretch of 13 bases separates them. Taken from the germline V gene (reference sequence), the CDR1 and CDR2 loops are GTSNPN and SVGIG. Spanning cysteine to phenylalanine, the CDR3 consists of 14 amino acids. Just the 42-base CDR3 DNA is kept, in frame starting at base 1.